This TCR beta chain was documented in a study of T cells after yellow fever vaccination. Whole-study results and caveats: Subsequent booster samples again held most clones from primary vaccination (nearly 98% CD4, nearly 90% CD8).

There are a few counts of this clonotype. What it binds is not known. TCRdb processed the 5' RACE reads anew with MiXCR; each CDR3 protein has one entry. Of some 320,000 distinct CDR3 sequences in the sample, less than 9.5% are singletons; the top ten hold 3% to 3.5%. The V gene's germline CDR1 is KGHSH and CDR2 LQKENI. After removal of 5 bases from V and 5 bases from J, the junction contained 3 bases not matched to a gene. The CDR3 runs to 13 residues. The rearrangement joins TRBV18 to TRBJ1-5; 7 bases are a match to TRBD1. The TCR comes from a man younger than 30 who received the YFV17D yellow fever vaccine. This material consisted of CD4+ T cells sorted from PBMCs, taken 5 days after the yellow fever booster vaccination. CDR3 DNA: TGTGCCAGCTCAGGGACAGATTATCAGCCCCAGCATTTT. It is translated as CASSGTDYQPQHF. Filled out from reference TRBV18 and TRBJ1-5, the complete variable domain reads NAGVMQNPRHLVRRRGQEARLRCSPMKGHSHVYWYRQLPEEGLKFMVYLQKENIIDESGMPKERFSAEFPKEGPSILRIQQVVRGDSAAYFCASSGTDYQPQHFGDGTRLSIL.